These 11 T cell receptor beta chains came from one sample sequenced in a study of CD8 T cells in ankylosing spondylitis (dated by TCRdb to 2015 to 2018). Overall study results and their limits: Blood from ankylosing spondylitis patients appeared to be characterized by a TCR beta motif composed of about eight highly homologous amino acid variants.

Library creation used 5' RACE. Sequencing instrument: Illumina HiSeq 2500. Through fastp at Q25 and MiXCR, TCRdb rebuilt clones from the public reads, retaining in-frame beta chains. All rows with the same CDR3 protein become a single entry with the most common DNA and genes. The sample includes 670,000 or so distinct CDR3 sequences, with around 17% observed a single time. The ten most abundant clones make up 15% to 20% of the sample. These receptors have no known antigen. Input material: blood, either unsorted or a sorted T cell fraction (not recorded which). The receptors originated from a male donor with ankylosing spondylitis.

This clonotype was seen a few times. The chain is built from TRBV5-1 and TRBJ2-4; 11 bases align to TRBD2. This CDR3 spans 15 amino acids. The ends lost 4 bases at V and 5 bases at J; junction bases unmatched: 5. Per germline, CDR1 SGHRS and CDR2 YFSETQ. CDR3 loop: CASSGSGGGQNIQYF. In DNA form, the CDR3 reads TGCGCCAGCAGCGGTAGCGGGGGGGGTCAAAACATTCAGTACTTC.

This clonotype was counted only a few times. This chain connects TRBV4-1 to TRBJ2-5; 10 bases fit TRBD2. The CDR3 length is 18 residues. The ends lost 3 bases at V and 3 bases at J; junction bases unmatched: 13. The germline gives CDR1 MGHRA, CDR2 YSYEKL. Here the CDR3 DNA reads TGCGCCAGCAGCCAGATGAAGATCACTAGCGGGGACAAAGAGACCCAGTACTTC. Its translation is CASSQMKITSGDKETQYF.

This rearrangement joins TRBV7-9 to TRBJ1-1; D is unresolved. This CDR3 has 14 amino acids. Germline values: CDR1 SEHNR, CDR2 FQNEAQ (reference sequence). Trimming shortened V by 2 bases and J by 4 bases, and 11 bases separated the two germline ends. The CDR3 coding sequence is TGTGCCAGCAGCTTATTGGGAAGTGGCACTGAAGCTTTCTTT. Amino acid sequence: CASSLLGSGTEAFF.

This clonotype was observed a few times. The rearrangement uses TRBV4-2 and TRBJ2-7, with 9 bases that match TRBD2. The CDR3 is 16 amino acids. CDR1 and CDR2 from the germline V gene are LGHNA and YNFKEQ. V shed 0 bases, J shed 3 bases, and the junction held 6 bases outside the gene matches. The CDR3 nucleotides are TGTGCCAGCAGCCAAGAGACCAGCGGGAGGTACTACGAGCAGTACTTC. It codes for CASSQETSGRYYEQYF.

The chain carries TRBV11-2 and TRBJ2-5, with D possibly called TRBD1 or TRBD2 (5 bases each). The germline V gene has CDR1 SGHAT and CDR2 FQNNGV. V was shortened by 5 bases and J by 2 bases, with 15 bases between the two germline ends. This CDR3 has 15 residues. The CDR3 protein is CASSTIGTAQETQYF. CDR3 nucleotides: TGTGCCAGCAGCACTATCGGGACGGCACAAGAGACCCAGTACTTC.

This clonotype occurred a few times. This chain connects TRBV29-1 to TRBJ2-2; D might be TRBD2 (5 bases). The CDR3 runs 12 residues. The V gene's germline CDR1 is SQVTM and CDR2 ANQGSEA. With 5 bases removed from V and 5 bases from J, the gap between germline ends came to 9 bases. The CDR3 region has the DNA TGCAGCGTTTTCCGGGGTACCGGGGAGCTGTTTTTT. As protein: CSVFRGTGELFF.

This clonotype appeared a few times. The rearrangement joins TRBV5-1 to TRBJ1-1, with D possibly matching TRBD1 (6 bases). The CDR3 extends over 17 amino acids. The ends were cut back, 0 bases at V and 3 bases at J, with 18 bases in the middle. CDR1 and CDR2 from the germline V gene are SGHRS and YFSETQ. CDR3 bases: TGCGCCAGCAGCTTGGCCGGGGGGGGCAGGCGGGACACTGAAGCTTTCTTT. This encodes CASSLAGGGRRDTEAFF.

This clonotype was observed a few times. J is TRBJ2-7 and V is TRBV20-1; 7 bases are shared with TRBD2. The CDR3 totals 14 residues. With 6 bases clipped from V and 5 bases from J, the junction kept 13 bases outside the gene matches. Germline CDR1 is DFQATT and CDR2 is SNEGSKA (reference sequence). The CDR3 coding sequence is TGCAGTGCCCCCCCCCTCTCCGGGAGGAACGAGCAGTACTTC. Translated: CSAPPLSGRNEQYF.

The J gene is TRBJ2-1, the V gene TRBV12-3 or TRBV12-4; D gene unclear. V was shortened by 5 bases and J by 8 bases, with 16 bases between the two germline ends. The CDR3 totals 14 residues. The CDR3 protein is CASSPFAKVDEQFF. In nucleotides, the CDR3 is TGTGCCAGCAGTCCCTTCGCGAAAGTGGATGAGCAGTTCTTC.

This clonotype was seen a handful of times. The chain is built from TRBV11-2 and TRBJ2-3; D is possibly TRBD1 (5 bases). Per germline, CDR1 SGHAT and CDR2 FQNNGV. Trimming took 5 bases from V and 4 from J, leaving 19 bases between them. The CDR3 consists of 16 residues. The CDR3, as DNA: TGTGCCAGCAGCCCCTGGTCCCAGCAGGGCGCAGATACGCAGTATTTT. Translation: CASSPWSQQGADTQYF.

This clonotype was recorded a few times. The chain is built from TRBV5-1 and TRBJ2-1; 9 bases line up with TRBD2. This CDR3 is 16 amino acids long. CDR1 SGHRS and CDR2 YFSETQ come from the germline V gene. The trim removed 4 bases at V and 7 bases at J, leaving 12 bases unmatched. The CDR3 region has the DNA TGCGCCAGCAGCCCAGATGCGGGAGGGCTCGGGAATGAGCAGTTCTTC. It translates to CASSPDAGGLGNEQFF. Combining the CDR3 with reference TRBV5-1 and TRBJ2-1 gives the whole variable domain KAGVTQTPRYLIKTRGQQVTLSCSPISGHRSVSWYQQTPGQGLQFLFEYFSETQRNKGNFPGRFSGRQFSNSRSEMNVSTLELGDSALYLCASSPDAGGLGNEQFFGPGTRLTVL.